This T cell receptor beta chain was documented in a study of T cells after posttransplantation cyclophosphamide (dated by TCRdb to about 2016). In terms of the full investigation: Using TRB sequencing, the study followed how the T cell repertoire reconstituted after myeloablative bone marrow transplantation in which posttransplantation cyclophosphamide served as GVHD prophylaxis. Public TRB sequences were searched against a database of over 3,600 sequences associated with responses to pathogens, tumor antigens, self-antigens and alloantigens. Because TRA and TRB clonality correlated tightly in some ten samples, later TCR analyses were limited to TRB. Samples from roughly 35 PTCy-treated patients, along with samples from roughly 15 of their related bone marrow donors, underwent antigen receptor sequencing. Blood from all 35 or so PTCy patients with 1-year posttransplant specimens was subjected to TRB sequencing. In 3 patients, up to about 3 additional blood samples taken between 2 and 5.2 years after transplant also underwent TRB sequencing, as did pretransplant blood from a handful of patients. Study-wide findings and limitations: The TRB repertoires of T cells infiltrating skin or GI tract showed only limited overlap with the TRB repertoires of T cells in blood. Across more than 35 patients, recipient CMV seropositivity and CMV reactivation were highly associated with TRB clonality; PTCy diversity was similar to CNI/methotrexate controls. At 1-2 months, donor-recipient similarity was low but rose over the first year, and the later blood repertoires were often dominated by donor CD8+ memory clones.

Genomic DNA was used for TRB sequencing, which was performed with the immunoSEQ assay at survey resolution or with the hsTCRB kit. Turning to the authors' computational methods: The immunoSEQ software was used for initial read processing, and the LymphoSeq R package was used for repertoire analyses. For each TRB dataset, clonality was calculated as 1 minus normalized Shannon entropy, and the Gini coefficient was computed as well. To infer phenotypes in unsorted samples, TRB sequences from sorted subsets of the recipient or donor were mapped onto the unsorted samples of the same recipient. Here the immuneACCESS table is served through TCRdb, limited to in-frame sequences with V and J called. Missing clones are a known gap in these copies; in checked studies unresolved V genes cover under half, and the rest lacks a known reason. V, J and clone size were drawn from that table, and D and trimming were deduced from the DNA. The sample table records roughly 20,000 clones; 95% to 98% of these occur just once. Under 0.2% of the sample is in the top ten clones.

The CDR3 starts with the cysteine, ends with the phenylalanine, and has 14 residues. Of all the DNA, just the CDR3 is kept, 42 bases in frame from base 1. The germline V gene specifies SGHRS as CDR1 and YFSETQ as CDR2. V trim: 4 bases; J trim: 5 bases; unmatched bases: 3. Worth noting for this clone: Its antigen has not been determined. Qualities for individual bases were not recorded, and no much larger clone is one base off.

To count as naive, T cells had to be viable CD3+CD4+ or CD3+CD8+ cells with a CCR7+CD45RA+CD45RO-CD95-CD27+CD28+ profile. Related bone marrow donors provided peripheral blood samples on the day of marrow donation. Mononuclear cells from peripheral blood and bone marrow were separated by Ficoll-Hypaque density centrifugation and then cryopreserved. CD4+ and CD8+ T cells, including naive and memory subsets, were sorted by FACS on a FACSAria II. The rearrangement joined TRBV5-1 to TRBJ2-4; TRBD1 aligns with 10 central bases. The sample taken for sequencing was naive CD4+ T cells sorted from PBMCs. The source of this sequence is a man aged 35 to 55 in good health, CMV-negative, and a related stem cell transplant donor. The CDR3 protein: CASSPGTGENIQYF. In nucleotides, the sequence is TGCGCCAGCAGCCCCGGGACAGGGGAAAACATTCAGTACTTC.